This TCR beta chain was sequenced in a study of radiotherapy plus CTLA-4 blockade in lung cancer. Study-wide context: 15% to 20% of patients responded objectively, and approximately 31% achieved disease control. Study-wide findings and caveats: How blood T cell clones changed early, along with interferon-beta, reportedly forecast response best.

Only in-frame clones appear in the TCRdb table, and some are missing; sequencing was by immunoSEQ multiplex PCR. Among about 93,000 clones listed, 80% to 90% were seen once. This CDR3 has 14 amino acids. Germline V CDR1 and CDR2: MNHNY, SVGAGI (reference sequence). The V and J ends lost 7 bases and 5 bases respectively, with 18 bases between them. This clone was picked up a small number of times. Its antigen is as yet unknown. Sequencing used peripheral blood, obtained from a patient treated with radiotherapy plus ipilimumab. This TCR came from a human donor with non-small cell lung cancer that progressed on radiotherapy plus ipilimumab. The chain couples TRBV6-6 to TRBJ2-7, with D possibly called TRBD1 or TRBD2 (6 bases each). The CDR3 loop is CASTAGQGWDEQYF. The CDR3 region has the DNA TGTGCCAGCACCGCGGGACAAGGGTGGGACGAGCAGTACTTC.